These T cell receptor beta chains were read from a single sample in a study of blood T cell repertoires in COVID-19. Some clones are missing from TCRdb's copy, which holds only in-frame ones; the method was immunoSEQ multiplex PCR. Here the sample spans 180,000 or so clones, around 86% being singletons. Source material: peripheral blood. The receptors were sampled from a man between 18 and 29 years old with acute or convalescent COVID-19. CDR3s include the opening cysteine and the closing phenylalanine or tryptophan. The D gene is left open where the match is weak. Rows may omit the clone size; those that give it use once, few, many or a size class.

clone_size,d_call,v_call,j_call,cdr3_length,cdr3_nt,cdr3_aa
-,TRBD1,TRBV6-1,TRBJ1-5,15,TGTGCCAGCAGTGAAGACAGGGGTCCAAATCAGCCCCAGCATTTT,CASSEDRGPNQPQHF
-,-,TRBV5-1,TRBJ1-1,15,TGCGCCAGCAGCGGACTGAATAGCGGGGCGCGAGAAGCTTTCTTT,CASSGLNSGAREAFF
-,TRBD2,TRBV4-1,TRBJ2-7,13,TGCGCCAGCAGCCAGGGGACTACATACGAGCAGTACTTC,CASSQGTTYEQYF
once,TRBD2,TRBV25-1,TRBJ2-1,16,TGTGCCAGCAGTCAACCTAGCGGGGGGGCTGGGAATGAGCAGTTCTTC,CASSQPSGGAGNEQFF
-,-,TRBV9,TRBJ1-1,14,TGTGCCAGCAGCGTAGGGCAGGGGAAGGCTGAAGCTTTCTTT,CASSVGQGKAEAFF
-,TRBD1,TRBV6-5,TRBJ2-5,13,TGTGCCAGCACCGGACAGGGGGGAGAGACCCAGTACTTC,CASTGQGGETQYF
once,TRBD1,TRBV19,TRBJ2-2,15,TGTGCCAGTACGAGGACAGGTGCGAACACCGGGGAGCTGTTTTTT,CASTRTGANTGELFF
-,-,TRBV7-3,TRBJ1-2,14,TGTGCCAGCAGTCCTGGGATAGCGGGCTATGGCTACACCTTC,CASSPGIAGYGYTF
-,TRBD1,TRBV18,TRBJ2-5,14,TGTGCCAGCTCACCGCAAACAGGGGAGGAGACCCAGTACTTC,CASSPQTGEETQYF
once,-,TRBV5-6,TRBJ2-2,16,TGTGCCAGCAGCTTGGCGGGACTCAAGAACACCGGGGAGCTGTTTTTT,CASSLAGLKNTGELFF
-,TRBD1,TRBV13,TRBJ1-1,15,TGTGCCAGCAGCCAACAACAGGGGGCTCGCACTGAAGCTTTCTTT,CASSQQQGARTEAFF
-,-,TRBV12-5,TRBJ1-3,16,TGTGCTAGTGCCCCCTCTGGAGGCACTTACGGAAACACCATATATTTT,CASAPSGGTYGNTIYF
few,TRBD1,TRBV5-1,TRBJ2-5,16,TGCGCCAGCAGCCCTGGAAACAGGGGGGTAAAAGAGACCCAGTACTTC,CASSPGNRGVKETQYF
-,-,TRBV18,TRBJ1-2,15,TGTGCCAGCTCACCACCGGTTCGCGGGGAGGAGGGCTACACCTTC,CASSPPVRGEEGYTF
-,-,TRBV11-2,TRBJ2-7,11,TGTGCCAGCAGCCTCCGGGACGAGCAGTACTTC,CASSLRDEQYF
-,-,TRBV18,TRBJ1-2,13,TGTGCCAGCTCACTACGAGACAGCTATGGCTACACCTTC,CASSLRDSYGYTF
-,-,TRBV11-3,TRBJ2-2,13,TGTGCCAGCAGCGAGCGGGCCACCGGGGAGCTGTTTTTT,CASSERATGELFF
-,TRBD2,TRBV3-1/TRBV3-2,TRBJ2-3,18,TGTGCCAGCAGCCTTCGGGCTAGCGGGGATACTAGCACAGATACGCAGTATTTT,CASSLRASGDTSTDTQYF
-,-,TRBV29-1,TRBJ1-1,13,TGCAGCGCCGGGTCGGGCAAGAGAGAGGGAGCTTTCTTT,CSAGSGKREGAFF
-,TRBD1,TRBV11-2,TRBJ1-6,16,TGTGCCAGCAGCTTAGAGGCAGGGGGTAGTAATTCACCCCTCCACTTT,CASSLEAGGSNSPLHF
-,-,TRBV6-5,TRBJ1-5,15,TGTGCCAGCAGTCACGGGACGGCGGGAAATCAGCCCCAGCATTTT,CASSHGTAGNQPQHF
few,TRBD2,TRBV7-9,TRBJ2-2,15,TGTGCCAGCCCCAGGGAGCGGGGCAACACCGGGGAGCTGTTTTTT,CASPRERGNTGELFF
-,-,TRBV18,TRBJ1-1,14,TGTGCCAGCTCACCCCAGGGTATGAACACTGAAGCTTTCTTT,CASSPQGMNTEAFF
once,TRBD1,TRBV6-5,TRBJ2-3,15,TGTGCCAGCAGTTACTCGGGGACAGGGTCAGATACGCAGTATTTT,CASSYSGTGSDTQYF